These 26 T cell receptor beta chains share one sample of origin, sequenced in a study of blood T cells in healthy people across ages. Sample-barcoded 5' priming and a J-beta primer mix drove a second PCR of 7 to 11 cycles. TCRdb ran MiXCR on the 5' RACE reads and lists one entry per CDR3 protein. The table lists more than 550,000 distinct CDR3 sequences, over 20% of them singletons. The sample comprised blood. The receptor set was obtained from a man in his 70s in good health.

This clonotype was seen repeatedly, ten times or more. The rearrangement uses TRBV6-2 or TRBV6-3 and TRBJ2-1, with D uncertain. In germline, CDR1 is MNHEY, CDR2 SVGEGT. This CDR3 spans 14 amino acids. V dropped 0 bases and J dropped 15 bases, with 18 bases sitting between them. This CDR3 reads CASSYSQELVFGFF. CDR3 bases: TGTGCCAGCAGTTACTCCCAAGAACTCGTGTTTGGGTTCTTC.

The chain is built from TRBV10-3 and TRBJ2-1; 10 nucleotides agree with TRBD2. Losses at the gene ends were 6 bases for V and 7 bases for J; bases not matched to a gene: 6. CDR3 length: 14 residues. Looked up from germline, CDR1 is ENHRY and CDR2 is SYGVKD. CDR3 sequence reads: CAIRTSGGVNEQFF. The DNA for the CDR3 is TGTGCCATCAGGACCAGCGGGGGGGTGAATGAGCAGTTCTTC.

The chain recombines TRBV6-1 with TRBJ2-3, with TRBD2 matching over 7 bases. The CDR3 is 17 residues long. The V segment lost 4 bases and the J segment 0 bases; nucleotides outside the gene matches: 10. Germline V gene data show CDR1 as MNHNS and CDR2 as SASEGT. Here the CDR3 reads CASSGGGFYTSTDTQYF. The CDR3, as DNA: TGTGCCAGCAGTGGGGGGGGTTTCTACACTAGCACAGATACGCAGTATTTT.

This chain connects TRBV18 to TRBJ1-4; D gene unclear. V gave up 4 bases and J gave up 8 bases, with 11 bases separating them. CDR1 and CDR2 (germline): KGHSH, LQKENI. The CDR3 is made up of 13 amino acids. CDR3 amino acids: CASSRGFDEKLFF. The CDR3 region has the DNA TGTGCCAGCTCACGGGGTTTCGACGAAAAACTGTTTTTT.

The rearrangement uses TRBV5-1 and TRBJ2-5, with D tentatively TRBD2 (5 bases). The DNA end is a closer match to TRBJ2-7, so the J assignment may be wrong. CDR3 length equals 15 residues. Per germline, CDR1 SGHRS and CDR2 YFSETQ. The CDR3: CASSLEGSAPYEQYV. The CDR3 DNA reads TGCGCCAGCAGCTTGGAAGGTAGCGCTCCCTACGAGCAGTACGTC.

This clonotype was observed a handful of times. The J gene is TRBJ1-1, the V gene TRBV3-1; 9 bases align to TRBD1. The CDR3 runs 14 residues. J lost 5 bases, V lost 5 bases, and 6 bases had no gene match. Per the germline V gene, CDR1 is LGHDT and CDR2 is YNNKEL (reference sequence). CDR3 bases: TGTGCCAGCAGCGGAACAGGGGGCCAAACTGAAGCTTTCTTT. Encoded protein: CASSGTGGQTEAFF.

This clonotype was seen only a few times. This chain joins TRBV3-1 and TRBJ2-3; D gene uncertain. The CDR3 spans 14 residues. V was cut by 1 base and J by 4 bases, with 9 bases left in between. In germline, CDR1 is LGHDT, CDR2 YNNKEL (reference sequence). In DNA, the CDR3 is TGTGCCAGCAGCCAAGCGGGTACCCCAGATACGCAGTATTTT. Translated, it gives CASSQAGTPDTQYF.

This clonotype was seen repeatedly, ten times or more. V usage is TRBV29-1 and J usage is TRBJ2-4; 8 positions match TRBD1. Looked up from germline, CDR1 is SQVTM and CDR2 is ANQGSEA. The CDR3 runs to 13 residues. The V gene end was trimmed by 7 bases and the J gene end by 1 base; junction bases not matched to a gene: 3. The chain's CDR3 is CSARTGAKNIQYF. The CDR3 DNA is TGCAGCGCCCGGACAGGGGCCAAAAACATTCAGTACTTC.

This clonotype showed up just a few times. This chain connects TRBV5-1 to TRBJ2-1; tentatively, D is TRBD1 or TRBD2 (5 bases each). Germline CDR1 is SGHRS and CDR2 is YFSETQ. There are 14 residues in the CDR3. Trimming removed 4 bases from V and 7 bases from J, with 15 bases in between. The CDR3 DNA reads as TGCGCCAGCAGCCAGCCGGGACCCCGTAATGAGCAGTTCTTC. It yields the protein CASSQPGPRNEQFF. Based on the CDR3 plus reference TRBV5-1 and TRBJ2-1, the full variable domain is KAGVTQTPRYLIKTRGQQVTLSCSPISGHRSVSWYQQTPGQGLQFLFEYFSETQRNKGNFPGRFSGRQFSNSRSEMNVSTLELGDSALYLCASSQPGPRNEQFFGPGTRLTVL.

This chain links TRBV15 with TRBJ2-2, with 9 positions matching TRBD1. Germline V gene sequence: CDR1 LNHNV, CDR2 YYDKDF (reference sequence). The CDR3 spans 14 residues. With 3 bases clipped from V and 4 bases from J, the junction kept 0 bases outside the gene matches. The CDR3 coding sequence is TGTGCCACCAGCAGGGACAGGGGCACCGGGGAGCTGTTTTTT. Protein product: CATSRDRGTGELFF.

The genes are TRBV13 and TRBJ2-5; TRBD1 agrees at 7 bases. Germline V gene lookup returns CDR1 PRHDT and CDR2 FYEKMQ (reference sequence). Unmatched junction bases numbered 10, after V lost 0 bases and J lost 3 bases. This CDR3 has 17 amino acids. The DNA of the CDR3 is TGTGCCAGCAGCTTAGGCGGAGAGGGACAGTGGAAAGAGACCCAGTACTTC. The encoded protein is CASSLGGEGQWKETQYF.

The chain carries TRBV6-5 and TRBJ2-2, with 8 nucleotides matching TRBD1. Germline trimming cut 2 bases from V and 1 base from J; bases unmatched to any gene: 6. CDR3 length: 17 residues. Germline CDR1 and CDR2: MNHEY and SVGAGI. The CDR3 reads CASSYVTGTGNTGELFF. The CDR3 region has the DNA TGTGCCAGCAGTTACGTAACCGGGACAGGGAACACCGGGGAGCTGTTTTTT.

The chain joins TRBV5-6 to TRBJ2-3; D not resolved. This CDR3 has 14 amino acids. CDR1 and CDR2 from the germline V gene are SGHDT and YYEEEE. V gave up 6 bases and J gave up 0 bases, with 11 bases separating them. Here the CDR3 DNA reads TGTGCCAGCAAACGGCCCGGGAGCACAGATACGCAGTATTTT. This encodes CASKRPGSTDTQYF.

This chain connects TRBV20-1 to TRBJ1-3, with 7 positions matching TRBD1. Germline V gene data show CDR1 as DFQATT and CDR2 as SNEGSKA (reference sequence). Unmatched junction bases numbered 8, after V lost 5 bases and J lost 4 bases. The length of the CDR3 is 14 residues. CDR3: CSAPLPGQGNTIYF. The CDR3 DNA follows: TGCAGTGCTCCTCTTCCGGGACAGGGAAACACCATATATTTT.

The chain employs TRBV2 and TRBJ2-7; 9 positions match TRBD1. The germline CDR1 and CDR2 sequences are SNHLY and FYNNEI. Trimming took 9 bases from V and 1 from J; bases not matched to a gene: 10. The CDR3 covers 15 residues. In DNA form, the CDR3 reads TGTGCCAGTCCGAGTTGGGACAGGGAATCCTACGAGCAGTACTTC. This codes for CASPSWDRESYEQYF. Full variable domain (outside the CDR3, taken from reference TRBV2 and TRBJ2-7): EPEVTQTPSHQVTQMGQEVILRCVPISNHLYFYWYRQILGQKVEFLVSFYNNEISEKSEIFDDQFSVERPDGSNFTLKIRSTKLEDSAMYFCASPSWDRESYEQYFGPGTRLTVT.

This clonotype occurred a few times. CDR3 sequence (DNA): TGTGCCAGCAGCTTAGGGTCAGGAGGTAATCAGCCCCAGCATTTT. Translated, it gives CASSLGSGGNQPQHF. The J gene is TRBJ1-5, the V gene TRBV7-2; no definite D call. Trimming cost V 1 base and J 4 bases, with 11 bases left between them. Germline assignment: CDR1 SGHTA and CDR2 FQGNSA. The CDR3 has 15 amino acids.

The sample holds a few counts of this clonotype. The chain combines TRBV7-9 with TRBJ2-1, with 10 bases that match TRBD2. This CDR3 has 16 amino acids. V lost 5 bases and J lost 4; bases outside the gene matches: 8. CDR1 is SEHNR, CDR2 FQNEAQ, per germline (reference sequence). The chain's CDR3 is CASSPRETSGYNEQFF. The DNA for the CDR3 is TGTGCCAGCAGCCCAAGGGAGACTAGCGGGTACAATGAGCAGTTCTTC.

This chain links TRBV20-1 with TRBJ1-5; D is ambiguous. CDR3 size: 14 residues. The V and J ends lost 5 bases and 5 bases respectively, with 16 bases between them. The germline gives CDR1 DFQATT, CDR2 SNEGSKA (reference sequence). CDR3 DNA sequence: TGCAGTGCTCTGCCTCCTTACCTGGATCAGCCCCAGCATTTT. It codes for CSALPPYLDQPQHF.

This clonotype was counted at least ten times. The chain employs TRBV20-1 and TRBJ1-2; D ambiguous. This CDR3 comprises 16 residues. The ends were cut back, 1 base at V and 0 bases at J, with 15 bases in the middle. From germline, CDR1 is DFQATT and CDR2 SNEGSKA (reference sequence). The CDR3: CSARVWAGRANYGYTF. The CDR3 DNA sequence: TGCAGTGCTAGAGTCTGGGCGGGCCGAGCTAACTATGGCTACACCTTC.

This clonotype was recorded many times. V and J are TRBV12-3 or TRBV12-4 and TRBJ2-5, with D possibly TRBD1 on 6 matching bases. CDR3 length: 14 residues. The V gene lost 5 bases and the J gene lost 1 base, with 11 bases spanning the gap. CDR3 nucleotides: TGTGCCAGCAGTGGTGGACAGCTCCAAGAGACCCAGTACTTC. Residues: CASSGGQLQETQYF.

This clonotype occurred many times. The chain carries TRBV11-2 and TRBJ2-2; D possibly corresponds to TRBD2 (6 bases). Trimming pared 5 bases from V and 4 bases from J, leaving 17 bases between. The germline gives CDR1 SGHAT, CDR2 FQNNGV. The CDR3 contains 16 residues. The CDR3 is CASSIPGGGPTGELFF. For the CDR3, the DNA is TGTGCCAGCAGCATACCCGGGGGAGGCCCCACCGGGGAGCTGTTTTTT.

This chain uses TRBV7-2 with TRBJ2-3; a weak D match, TRBD2 (5 bases). V was cut by 10 bases and J by 6 bases, with 14 bases left in between. Germline-derived CDR1 and CDR2 are SGHTA and FQGNSA. The CDR3 runs to 12 residues. CDR3 region: CAINLAPDTQYF. The CDR3 DNA follows: TGTGCCATCAACTTAGCGCCGGATACGCAGTATTTT.

The chain joins TRBV20-1 to TRBJ2-3; D not certain. Trimming took 6 bases from V and 0 from J, leaving 28 bases between them. Germline V gene lookup returns CDR1 DFQATT and CDR2 SNEGSKA (reference sequence). This CDR3 contains 19 residues. This chain's CDR3 is CSARTLTPSRTSSTDTQYF. In DNA, the CDR3 is TGCAGTGCACGTACTCTGACTCCGTCGCGTACCTCTAGCACAGATACGCAGTATTTT.

The chain employs TRBV3-1 and TRBJ1-4, with 7 nucleotides matching TRBD1. The CDR3 covers 15 residues. The germline V gene encodes CDR1 LGHDT and CDR2 YNNKEL (reference sequence). V gave up 1 base and J gave up 7 bases; unmatched junction bases: 6. The CDR3 region has the DNA TGTGCCAGCAGCCAAGGGGCGACAGGGTTTGAAAAACTGTTTTTT. Its translation: CASSQGATGFEKLFF.

The chain recombines TRBV7-6 with TRBJ2-7, with unresolved D. The CDR3 contains 14 residues. V lost 1 base and J lost 3, with 10 bases in between. The V gene's germline CDR1 is SGHVS and CDR2 FNYEAQ. CDR3 sequence reads: CASSLGSADYEQYF. The CDR3 region has the DNA TGTGCCAGCAGCTTAGGATCAGCCGACTACGAGCAGTACTTC.

This chain joins TRBV6-6 and TRBJ1-2; 9 nucleotides align to TRBD1. Germline V lookup: CDR1 MNHNY, CDR2 SVGAGI (reference sequence). Trimming at V came to 6 bases and at J to 4 bases, leaving 6 bases not matched to a gene. The CDR3 is 14 residues long. In DNA, the CDR3 is TGTGCCAGCAGAGAGAAGACAGGGGGCTATGGCTACACCTTC. This codes for CASREKTGGYGYTF.